The 22 T cell receptor beta chains reported below all come from one sample, sequenced in a study of PD-1 blockade in classical Hodgkin lymphoma. Clones were sequenced by immunoSEQ multiplex PCR, and TCRdb holds only the in-frame ones, with some missing. This table holds approximately 52,000 clones, around 73% found once. After autologous stem cell transplantation all patients relapsed, and prior brentuximab vedotin exposure differed between cohorts. The starting material was peripheral blood mononuclear cells (PBMCs), obtained before the second cycle of nivolumab. These TCRs come from a human donor with classical Hodgkin lymphoma.

V gene TRBV10-1 combines with J gene TRBJ1-1; D unresolved. CDR3 length: 13 amino acids. Trimming cost V 0 bases and J 0 bases, with 2 bases left between them. The germline CDR1 and CDR2 sequences are WNHNN and SYGVQD (reference sequence). CDR3 nucleotides: TGCGCCAGCAGTGAGTCCCTGAACACTGAAGCTTTCTTT. It specifies CASSESLNTEAFF.

The J gene is TRBJ1-5, the V gene TRBV7-9; TRBD1 matches 8 bases. CDR1 SEHNR and CDR2 FQNEAQ come from the germline V gene (reference sequence). V lost 4 bases and J lost 5; bases outside the gene matches: 4. The CDR3 totals 14 residues. The CDR3 coding sequence is TGTGCCAGCAGCTACATGGGACAGGATCAGCCCCAGCATTTT. Translated, it gives CASSYMGQDQPQHF.

This chain joins TRBV27 and TRBJ2-2; 11 bases are a match to TRBD1. Germline values: CDR1 MNHEY, CDR2 SMNVEV (reference sequence). The ends lost 2 bases at V and 7 bases at J; junction bases unmatched: 9. CDR3 length equals 17 residues. In DNA, the CDR3 is TGTGCCAGCAGTTTACCCCCCGGACAGGGGGCCGGCGGGGAGCTGTTTTTT. Its translation: CASSLPPGQGAGGELFF.

The CDR3 coding sequence is TGTGCCTGGAGTGTAGGGGGGACTAATGAAAAACTGTTTTTT. It codes for CAWSVGGTNEKLFF. The chain carries TRBV30 and TRBJ1-4; D perhaps matches TRBD1 (6 bases). Germline V CDR1 and CDR2: GTSNPN, SVGIG (reference sequence). This CDR3 has 14 residues. Trimming removed 0 bases at V and 2 bases at J, with 7 bases between.

This chain joins TRBV28 and TRBJ1-1; tentatively, D is TRBD1 (6 bases). This CDR3 has 15 residues. V was clipped by 4 bases and J by 1 base, with 13 bases between them. Germline V gives CDR1 MDHEN, CDR2 SYDVKM. As DNA, the CDR3 is TGTGCCAGCAGTTCCCTCAGGGGCAGGAACACTGAAGCTTTCTTT. It is translated as CASSSLRGRNTEAFF.

This chain joins TRBV6-4 and TRBJ2-1, with D maybe TRBD2 (6 bases). V was pared by 4 bases and J by 7 bases, with 20 bases between. CDR3 length: 16 residues. Germline CDR1 MRHNA, CDR2 SNTAGT. The CDR3 DNA reads as TGTGCCAGCAGTGCCTCTAGAAATTCTGGGGGGAATGAGCAGTTCTTC. Translated: CASSASRNSGGNEQFF.

This chain links TRBV6-5 with TRBJ2-7; weak D call: TRBD1 (6 bases). V gave up 7 bases and J gave up 4 bases, with 17 bases separating them. The CDR3 consists of 14 residues. CDR1 is MNHEY and CDR2 is SVGAGI in the germline V gene. The CDR3 DNA reads TGTGCCAGCAAGCCGACAGGCGGCTATTACGAGCAGTACTTC. Its protein is CASKPTGGYYEQYF.

For this clone: The limits of the CDR3 on the DNA are not certain, so only TCRdb's listed CDR3 is given. This chain connects TRBV27 to TRBJ2-1; the table's D call TRBD1 went unverified against the DNA. Ends included, the CDR3 has 12 residues. The germline V gene has CDR1 MNHEY and CDR2 SMNVEV (reference sequence). The CDR3 reads CASSLFGTGTVF.

The J gene is TRBJ2-2, the V gene TRBV2; tentative D call: TRBD2 (5 bases). Germline V gene sequence: CDR1 SNHLY, CDR2 FYNNEI. Deletions cut 2 bases from V and 3 bases from J, with 10 bases between. The CDR3 is made up of 15 amino acids. CDR3 protein: CASSESSYYTGELFF. In DNA form, the CDR3 reads TGTGCCAGCAGTGAATCTAGCTATTACACCGGGGAGCTGTTTTTT.

The CDR3 here is CASSLGTGPGTNEKLFF. In DNA, the CDR3 is TGTGCCAGCAGCTTGGGGACAGGTCCCGGAACTAATGAAAAACTGTTTTTT. The chain uses TRBV7-8 and TRBJ1-4, with 8 nucleotides matching TRBD1. This CDR3 has 17 amino acids. Per the germline V gene, CDR1 is SGHVS and CDR2 is FQNEAQ. V lost 3 bases and J lost 1; bases outside the gene matches: 7.

The chain has TRBV6-5 and TRBJ1-1; D gene unclear. CDR1 MNHEY and CDR2 SVGAGI come from the germline V gene. The CDR3 loop spans 13 amino acids. Trimming left V 4 bases short and J 3 bases short, with 9 bases between. The CDR3 loop is CASSSGPYTEAFF. CDR3 nucleotides: TGTGCCAGCAGTTCCGGGCCATACACTGAAGCTTTCTTT.

The genes are TRBV19 and TRBJ1-4; D not certain. V lost 3 bases to trimming and J lost 4 bases, with 12 bases between them. The germline CDR1 and CDR2 sequences are LNHDA and SQIVND (reference sequence). There are 15 residues in the CDR3. This CDR3 is CASSIAGIGNEKLFF. Written as DNA, the CDR3 is TGTGCCAGTAGTATCGCGGGGATCGGTAATGAAAAACTGTTTTTT. The variable domain in full, with the rest retrieved from reference TRBV19 and TRBJ1-4, is DGGITQSPKYLFRKEGQNVTLSCEQNLNHDAMYWYRQDPGQGLRLIYYSQIVNDFQKGDIAEGYSVSREKKESFPLTVTSAQKNPTAFYLCASSIAGIGNEKLFFGSGTQLSVL.

V and J are TRBV27 and TRBJ1-1; the D gene is possibly TRBD1 (5 bases). This CDR3 comprises 13 residues. Per germline, CDR1 MNHEY and CDR2 SMNVEV (reference sequence). Trimming removed 7 bases from V and 3 bases from J, with 12 bases in between. The chain's CDR3 is CASKDQGYTEAFF. The CDR3 DNA reads as TGTGCCAGCAAGGACCAGGGCTACACTGAAGCTTTCTTT.

This sequence joins TRBV5-6 and TRBJ1-1; D is undetermined. This CDR3 spans 12 amino acids. V was cut by 6 bases and J by 5 bases, with 11 bases left in between. Germline CDR1 SGHDT, CDR2 YYEEEE. The CDR3 sequence is CASNRINTEAFF. The CDR3, as DNA: TGTGCCAGCAACCGAATCAATACTGAAGCTTTCTTT.

This chain joins TRBV7-9 and TRBJ2-5, with 7 nucleotides matching TRBD1. V trimming: 8 bases; J trimming: 3 bases; junction bases outside the gene matches: 6. This CDR3 comprises 13 residues. Germline V gene sequence: CDR1 SEHNR, CDR2 FQNEAQ (reference sequence). The CDR3 is CASGRQGKETQYF. The CDR3 nucleotides are TGTGCCAGCGGGAGACAGGGCAAAGAGACCCAGTACTTC.

The DNA of the CDR3 is TGCGCCAGCAGCCTCCAGACTAGCGGGAGGGCGAATGAGCAGTTCTTC. Translation gives CASSLQTSGRANEQFF. This rearrangement joins TRBV4-1 to TRBJ2-1, with 14 bases matching TRBD2. Trimming cost V 4 bases and J 7 bases; bases outside gene matches: 6. Germline CDR1 MGHRA, CDR2 YSYEKL. CDR3 length: 16 residues.

The chain has TRBV6-1 and TRBJ2-3; TRBD1 or TRBD2 may be the D gene (5 bases each). Deletions cut 2 bases from V and 6 bases from J, with 9 bases between. The CDR3 contains 13 residues. Germline V gene data show CDR1 as MNHNS and CDR2 as SASEGT. The DNA of the CDR3 is TGTGCCAGCAGTGAACAAGAGGGGGATACGCAGTATTTT. It encodes CASSEQEGDTQYF.

This chain connects TRBV21-1 to TRBJ2-7; the D call of TRBD1 is as the table states it, not checked on the DNA. TRBV21-1 is shown as a pseudogene. This CDR3 contains 18 residues. For the CDR3, the DNA is TGTGCCAGCAGCAGAAACTCAATCCCCGGGACAGGATCCTACGAGCAGTACTTC. Translation: CASSRNSIPGTGSYEQYF.

The chain employs TRBV7-3 and TRBJ1-2, with TRBD1 identical over 7 bases. The length of the CDR3 is 18 residues. The junction had 17 bases not matched to a gene; V was cut back by 1 base and J by 6 bases. Germline values: CDR1 SGHTA, CDR2 FQGTGA. CDR3 DNA sequence: TGTGCCAGCAGCTTAAAGGGACCTAGTCTAGGGGGCGTAAATGGCTACACCTTC. Protein sequence: CASSLKGPSLGGVNGYTF. Full variable domain (rest looked up from reference TRBV7-3 and TRBJ1-2): GAGVSQTPSNKVTEKGKYVELRCDPISGHTALYWYRQSLGQGPEFLIYFQGTGAADDSGLPNDRFFAVRPEGSVSTLKIQRTERGDSAVYLCASSLKGPSLGGVNGYTFGSGTRLTVV.

The rearrangement uses TRBV7-2 and TRBJ2-7; 13 bases fit TRBD2. Losses at the gene ends were 5 bases for V and 7 bases for J; bases not matched to a gene: 5. Germline V gives CDR1 SGHTA, CDR2 FQGNSA. The CDR3 runs to 14 residues. The CDR3 DNA follows: TGTGCCAGCAGCCTACTAGCGGGAGGGTATGAGCAGTACTTC. Translated, it gives CASSLLAGGYEQYF.

The genes are TRBV30 and TRBJ2-7, with D possibly being TRBD2 (6 bases). CDR1 GTSNPN and CDR2 SVGIG come from the germline V gene (reference sequence). The CDR3 is 12 residues long. V lost 5 bases, J lost 0 bases, and 8 bases lay in between. The DNA of the CDR3 is TGTGCCTGGTATAGCGGCTCCTACGAGCAGTACTTC. This translates into CAWYSGSYEQYF.

This chain connects TRBV5-4 to TRBJ2-2, with 7 bases fitting TRBD1. The CDR3 is 16 amino acids. From germline, CDR1 is SGHNT and CDR2 YYREEE (reference sequence). V gave up 3 bases and J gave up 7 bases; unmatched junction bases: 12. CDR3 DNA: TGTGCCAGCAGCTCATTACCCGGGACAGCACTCGGGGAGCTGTTTTTT. Protein product: CASSSLPGTALGELFF. Variable domain in full (rest from reference TRBV5-4 and TRBJ2-2): ETGVTQSPTHLIKTRGQQVTLRCSSQSGHNTVSWYQQALGQGPQFIFQYYREEENGRGNFPPRFSGLQFPNYSSELNVNALELDDSALYLCASSSLPGTALGELFFGEGSRLTVL.